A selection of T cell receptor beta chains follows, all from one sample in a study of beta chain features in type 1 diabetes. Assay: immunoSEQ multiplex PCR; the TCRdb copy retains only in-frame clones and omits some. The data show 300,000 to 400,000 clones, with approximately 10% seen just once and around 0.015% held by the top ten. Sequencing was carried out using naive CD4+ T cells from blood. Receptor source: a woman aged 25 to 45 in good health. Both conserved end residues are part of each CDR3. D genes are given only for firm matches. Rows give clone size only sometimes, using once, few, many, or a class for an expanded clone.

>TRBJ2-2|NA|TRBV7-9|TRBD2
TGTGCCAGCAGCCTCCTAGCGGAGAACACCGGGGAGCTGTTTTTT
CASSLLAENTGELFF
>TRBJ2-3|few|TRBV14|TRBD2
TGTGCCAGCAGCCAAGGCGGGAGCGATTGGGATACGCAGTATTTT
CASSQGGSDWDTQYF
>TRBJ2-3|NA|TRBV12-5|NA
TGTGCTAGTGCTCCAGGGGTTGGCACAGATACGCAGTATTTT
CASAPGVGTDTQYF
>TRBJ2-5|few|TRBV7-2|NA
TGTGCCAGCATTGCCTTGGCGGGACAAGAGACCCAGTACTTC
CASIALAGQETQYF
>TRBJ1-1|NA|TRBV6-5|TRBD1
TGTGCCAGCAGTAAACAGGGGGACACTGAAGCTTTCTTT
CASSKQGDTEAFF
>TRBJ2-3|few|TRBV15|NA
TGTGCCACCAGCAGAGATCGGGCAGATACGCAGTATTTT
CATSRDRADTQYF
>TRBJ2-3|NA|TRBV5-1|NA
TGCGCCAGCAGCTTGGCAGGGGCTCCCGGCACAGATACGCAGTATTTT
CASSLAGAPGTDTQYF
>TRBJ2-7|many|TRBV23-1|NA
TGCGCCAGCAGGACGACTAGTTTAGGTTGGCAGTACTTC
CASRTTSLGWQYF
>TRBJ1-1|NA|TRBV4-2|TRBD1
TGTGCCAGCAGCCAAAATACCAGGGGGCGACTAATACACACTGAAGCTTTCTTT
CASSQNTRGRLIHTEAFF
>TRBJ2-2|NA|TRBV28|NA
TGTGCCAGCAAACTGGACACCGGGGAGCTGTTTTTT
CASKLDTGELFF
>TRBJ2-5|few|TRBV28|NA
TGTGCCAGCAGTTTAGGGCCAGTACTCCAAGAGACCCAGTACTTC
CASSLGPVLQETQYF